The entry below describes one T cell receptor (beta chain). Germline V gene lookup returns CDR1 MNHEY and CDR2 SVGEGT. CDR3 length: 16 amino acids. V gave up 6 bases and J gave up 0 bases, with 15 bases separating them. In the authors' methods: Estimates of nucleated cell counts were drawn from the amplification of reference gene primers. Some clones are missing from TCRdb's copy, which holds only in-frame ones; the method was immunoSEQ multiplex PCR. Clone size and V and J calls were adopted from that table, with D and trimming inferred from the DNA. The sample holds 40,000 to 55,000 clones, 84% seen once. These data belong to a study of blood T cell repertoires in COVID-19. The overall study: COVID-19 samples collected from the United States, Italy and Spain covered acute and convalescent phases. PBMCs, B-cell-depleted T cells, or T cells were the source of the cDNA or gDNA that made up the material.

The clonotype comes from a man aged 50-59 years with acute or convalescent COVID-19. Specimen: peripheral blood. The genes are TRBV6-2 or TRBV6-3 and TRBJ1-5, with no clear D. CDR3 coding DNA: TGTGCCAGCAGCCCTCGGGTTTCGGTTAGCAATCAGCCCCAGCATTTT. Its translation is CASSPRVSVSNQPQHF.